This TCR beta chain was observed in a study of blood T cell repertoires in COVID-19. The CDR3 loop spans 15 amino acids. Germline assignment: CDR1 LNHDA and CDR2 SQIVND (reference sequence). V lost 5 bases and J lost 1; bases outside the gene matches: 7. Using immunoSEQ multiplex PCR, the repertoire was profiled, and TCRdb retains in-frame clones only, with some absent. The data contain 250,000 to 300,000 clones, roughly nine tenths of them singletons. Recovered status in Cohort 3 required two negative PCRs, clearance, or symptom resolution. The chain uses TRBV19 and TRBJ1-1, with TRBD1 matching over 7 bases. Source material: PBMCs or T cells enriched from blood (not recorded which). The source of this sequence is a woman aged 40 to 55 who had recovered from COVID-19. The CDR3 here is CASSAGDRRNTEAFF. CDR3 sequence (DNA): TGTGCCAGTAGTGCCGGGGACAGACGGAACACTGAAGCTTTCTTT.